This T cell receptor (beta chain) was sequenced during a study of early T cells in non-severe SARS-CoV-2 infection. About the research overall: With bulk RNA from unsorted whole blood as input, sequencing yielded unpaired chains. General observations from the study: Using VDJdb, the matching emphasized anti-spike CD8 responses while missing private and CD4 specificities.

Germline V lookup: CDR1 SGHRS, CDR2 YFSETQ. V was shortened by 0 bases and J by 6 bases, with 13 bases between the two germline ends. The CDR3 is 15 amino acids. This clonotype has just a few counts. Its antigen is undetermined. From the 5' RACE reads, TCRdb called clonotypes with MiXCR, one entry per CDR3 protein. Of tens of thousands of distinct CDR3 sequences detected, roughly 6.6% appear once; the ten largest clones hold approximately 2.5%. The source is an adult who was a healthcare worker with PCR-confirmed SARS-CoV-2 infection or an uninfected control (not recorded which). The specimen was whole blood. The chain carries TRBV5-1 and TRBJ2-1; D is possibly TRBD1 or TRBD2 (5 bases each). The CDR3 region is CASSLGSGSSNEQFF. In nucleotides, the CDR3 is TGCGCCAGCAGCTTGGGGTCAGGGAGTAGCAATGAGCAGTTCTTC. Full variable domain (missing parts from reference TRBV5-1 and TRBJ2-1): KAGVTQTPRYLIKTRGQQVTLSCSPISGHRSVSWYQQTPGQGLQFLFEYFSETQRNKGNFPGRFSGRQFSNSRSEMNVSTLELGDSALYLCASSLGSGSSNEQFFGPGTRLTVL.